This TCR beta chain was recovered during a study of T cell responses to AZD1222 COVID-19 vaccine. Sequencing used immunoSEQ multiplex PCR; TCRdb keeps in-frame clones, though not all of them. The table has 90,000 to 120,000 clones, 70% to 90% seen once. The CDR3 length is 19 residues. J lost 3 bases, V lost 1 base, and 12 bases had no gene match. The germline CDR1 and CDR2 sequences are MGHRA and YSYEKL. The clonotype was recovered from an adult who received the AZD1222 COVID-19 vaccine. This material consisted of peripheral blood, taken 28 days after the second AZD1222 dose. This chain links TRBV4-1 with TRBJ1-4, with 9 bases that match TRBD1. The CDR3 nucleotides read TGCGCCAGCAGCCAAGTAGTGGTGGGACAGGGAGTCGCTAATGAAAAACTGTTTTTT. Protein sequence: CASSQVVVGQGVANEKLFF.